The subject of this entry is one T cell receptor (beta chain). The entry originates in a study of blood T cell repertoires in COVID-19. The V gene's germline CDR1 is SGHNT and CDR2 YYREEE (reference sequence). The CDR3 runs to 15 residues. With 4 bases removed from V and 8 bases from J, the gap between germline ends came to 16 bases. The assay was immunoSEQ multiplex PCR, and TCRdb's table has in-frame clones only and misses some. The table has about 58,000 clones, 89% seen once. This sequence joins TRBV5-4 and TRBJ1-6; the D is unclear. The sequence came from a woman in her fifties or sixties with active COVID-19. What was sequenced was peripheral blood. The CDR3 reads CASSPSGERDSPLHF. CDR3 bases: TGTGCCAGCAGCCCCTCTGGGGAGAGGGATTCACCCCTCCACTTT.